A single sample is the source of the 6 T cell receptor beta chains below, sequenced in a study of graft-versus-host responses after intestinal transplantation. Here immunoSEQ multiplex PCR was the method, and the copy in TCRdb shows in-frame clones only, minus some. The sample comprises roughly 17,000 clones, roughly 82% of which are singletons, and roughly 5% rests with the top ten. Processing of graft tissue released intraepithelial and lamina propria lymphocytes. The input for sequencing was ileum tissue, taken 17 days after transplant. Source of these receptors: a human patient who received an intestinal transplant, so some T cells may come from the graft donor.

This sequence joins TRBV5-1 and TRBJ2-1; 9 bases match TRBD1. Germline CDR1 is SGHRS and CDR2 is YFSETQ. The CDR3 is made up of 20 amino acids. With 5 bases clipped from V and 7 bases from J, the junction kept 25 bases outside the gene matches. The CDR3 nucleotides read TGCGCCAGCAGATCAATACCGGGACAGGGTGTGTCCGTGGGGATGAATGAGCAGTTCTTC. It encodes CASRSIPGQGVSVGMNEQFF.

V and J are TRBV9 and TRBJ2-7; tentative D call: TRBD1 (6 bases). CDR1 SGDLS and CDR2 YYNGEE come from the germline V gene. Trimming cost V 4 bases and J 2 bases, with 13 bases left between them. The CDR3 contains 14 residues. The CDR3, as DNA: TGTGCCAGCAGCCCCCGGACAGTTGCCTACGAGCAGTACTTC. Its protein product is CASSPRTVAYEQYF.

The chain couples TRBV7-2 to TRBJ2-1, with D possibly TRBD1 on 6 matching bases. The CDR3 is 12 amino acids. CDR1 is SGHTA and CDR2 is FQGNSA in the germline V gene. V lost 6 bases to trimming and J lost 6 bases, with 9 bases between them. The CDR3 DNA is TGTGCCAGCAGGGACAGCGGCAATGAGCAGTTCTTC. This sequence encodes CASRDSGNEQFF.

This chain links TRBV5-6 with TRBJ1-2; 8 bases align to TRBD1. Trimming took 4 bases from V and 4 from J; bases not matched to a gene: 9. Germline CDR1 SGHDT, CDR2 YYEEEE. The CDR3 is made up of 15 amino acids. Written as DNA, the CDR3 is TGTGCCAGCAGCCTGTCAGGGGGCGGATTCTATGGCTACACCTTC. Protein product: CASSLSGGGFYGYTF. Combining the CDR3 with reference TRBV5-6 and TRBJ1-2 gives the whole variable domain DAGVTQSPTHLIKTRGQQVTLRCSPKSGHDTVSWYQQALGQGPQFIFQYYEEEERQRGNFPDRFSGHQFPNYSSELNVNALLLGDSALYLCASSLSGGGFYGYTFGSGTRLTVV.

This chain connects TRBV13 to TRBJ2-2; 8 positions agree with TRBD2. This CDR3 is 16 amino acids long. J lost 3 bases, V lost 5 bases, and 8 bases had no gene match. CDR1 and CDR2 (germline): PRHDT, FYEKMQ (reference sequence). The CDR3 sequence: CASSVLAGLDTGELFF. The CDR3 nucleotides are TGTGCCAGCAGCGTGTTAGCGGGATTAGACACCGGGGAGCTGTTTTTT. Variable domain in full (rest from reference TRBV13 and TRBJ2-2): AAGVIQSPRHLIKEKRETATLKCYPIPRHDTVYWYQQGPGQDPQFLISFYEKMQSDKGSIPDRFSAQQFSDYHSELNMSSLELGDSALYFCASSVLAGLDTGELFFGEGSRLTVL.

The chain combines TRBV4-1 with TRBJ1-5, with a weak D call TRBD1 (5 bases). Germline CDR1 reads MGHRA; CDR2 reads YSYEKL. The CDR3 runs 16 residues. The germline V and J ends were trimmed by 3 bases and 5 bases, with 17 bases remaining between them. CDR3 region: CASSQSGTSSDQPQHF. CDR3 in DNA: TGCGCCAGCAGCCAGTCAGGGACTTCGTCAGATCAGCCCCAGCATTTT.